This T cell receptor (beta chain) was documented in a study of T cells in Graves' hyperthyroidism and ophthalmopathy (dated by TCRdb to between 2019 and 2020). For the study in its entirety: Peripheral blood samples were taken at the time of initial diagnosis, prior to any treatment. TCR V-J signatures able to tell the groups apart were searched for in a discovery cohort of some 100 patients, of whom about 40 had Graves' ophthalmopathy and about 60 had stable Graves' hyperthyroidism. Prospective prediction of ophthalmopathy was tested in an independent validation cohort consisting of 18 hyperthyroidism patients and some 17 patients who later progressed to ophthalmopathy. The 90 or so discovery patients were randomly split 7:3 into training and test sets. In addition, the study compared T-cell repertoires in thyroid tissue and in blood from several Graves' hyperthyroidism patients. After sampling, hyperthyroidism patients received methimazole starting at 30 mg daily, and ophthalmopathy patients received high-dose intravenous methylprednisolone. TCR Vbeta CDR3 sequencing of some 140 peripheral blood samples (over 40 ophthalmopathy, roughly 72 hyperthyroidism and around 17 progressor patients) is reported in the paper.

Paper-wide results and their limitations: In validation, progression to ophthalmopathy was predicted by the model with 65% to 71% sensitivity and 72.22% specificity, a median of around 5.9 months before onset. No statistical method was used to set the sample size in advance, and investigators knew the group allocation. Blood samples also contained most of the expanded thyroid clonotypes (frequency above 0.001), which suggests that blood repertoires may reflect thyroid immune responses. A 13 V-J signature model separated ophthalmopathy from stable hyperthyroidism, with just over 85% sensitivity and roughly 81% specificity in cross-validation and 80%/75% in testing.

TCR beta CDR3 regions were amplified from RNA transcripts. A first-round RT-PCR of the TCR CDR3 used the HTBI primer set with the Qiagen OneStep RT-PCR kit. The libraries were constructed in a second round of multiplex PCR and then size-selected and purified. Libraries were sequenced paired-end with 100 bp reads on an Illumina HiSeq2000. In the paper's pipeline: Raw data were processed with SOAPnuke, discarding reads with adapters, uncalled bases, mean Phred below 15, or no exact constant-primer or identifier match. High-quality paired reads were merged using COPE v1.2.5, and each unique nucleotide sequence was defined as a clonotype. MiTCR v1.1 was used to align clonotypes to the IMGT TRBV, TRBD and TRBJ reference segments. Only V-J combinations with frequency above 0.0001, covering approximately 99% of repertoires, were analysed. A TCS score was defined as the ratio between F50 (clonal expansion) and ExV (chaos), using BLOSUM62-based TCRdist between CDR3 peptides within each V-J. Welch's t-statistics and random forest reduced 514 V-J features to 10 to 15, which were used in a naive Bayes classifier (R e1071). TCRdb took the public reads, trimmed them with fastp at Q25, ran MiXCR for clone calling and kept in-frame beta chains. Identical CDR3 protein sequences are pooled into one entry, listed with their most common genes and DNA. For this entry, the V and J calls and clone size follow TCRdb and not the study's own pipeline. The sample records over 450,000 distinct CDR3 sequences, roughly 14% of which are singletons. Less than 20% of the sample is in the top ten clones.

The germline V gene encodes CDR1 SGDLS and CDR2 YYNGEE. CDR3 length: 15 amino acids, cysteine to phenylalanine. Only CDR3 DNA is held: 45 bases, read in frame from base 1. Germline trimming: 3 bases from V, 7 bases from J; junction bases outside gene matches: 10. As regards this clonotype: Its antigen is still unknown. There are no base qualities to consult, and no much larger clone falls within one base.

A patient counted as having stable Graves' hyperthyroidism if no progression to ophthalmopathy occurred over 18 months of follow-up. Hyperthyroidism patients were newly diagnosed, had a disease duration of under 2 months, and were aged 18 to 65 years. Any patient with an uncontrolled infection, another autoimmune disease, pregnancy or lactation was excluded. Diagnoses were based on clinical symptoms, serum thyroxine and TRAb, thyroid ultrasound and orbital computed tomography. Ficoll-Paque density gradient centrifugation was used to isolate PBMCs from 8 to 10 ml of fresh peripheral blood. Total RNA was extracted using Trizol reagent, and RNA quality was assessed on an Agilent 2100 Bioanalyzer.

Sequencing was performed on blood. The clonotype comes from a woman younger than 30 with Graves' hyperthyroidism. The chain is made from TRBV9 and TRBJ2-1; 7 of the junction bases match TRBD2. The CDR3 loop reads CASSASPGTTNEQFF. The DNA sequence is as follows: TGTGCCAGCAGCGCGAGTCCCGGGACTACGAATGAGCAGTTCTTC.